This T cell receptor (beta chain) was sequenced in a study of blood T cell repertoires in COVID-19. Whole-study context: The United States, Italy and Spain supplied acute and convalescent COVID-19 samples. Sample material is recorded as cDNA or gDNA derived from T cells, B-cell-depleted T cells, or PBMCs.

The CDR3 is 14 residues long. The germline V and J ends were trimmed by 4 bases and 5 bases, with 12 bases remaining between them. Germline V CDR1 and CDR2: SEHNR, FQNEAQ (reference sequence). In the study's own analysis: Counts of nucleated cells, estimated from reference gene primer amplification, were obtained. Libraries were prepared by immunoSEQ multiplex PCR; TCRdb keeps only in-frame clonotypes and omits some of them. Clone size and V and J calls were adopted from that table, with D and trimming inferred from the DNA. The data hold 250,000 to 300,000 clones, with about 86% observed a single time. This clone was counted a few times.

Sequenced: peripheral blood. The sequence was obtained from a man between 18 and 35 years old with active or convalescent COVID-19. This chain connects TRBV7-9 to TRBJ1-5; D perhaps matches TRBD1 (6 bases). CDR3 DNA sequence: TGTGCCAGCAGCTCGGAACAGGGCTATCAGCCCCAGCATTTT. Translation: CASSSEQGYQPQHF.